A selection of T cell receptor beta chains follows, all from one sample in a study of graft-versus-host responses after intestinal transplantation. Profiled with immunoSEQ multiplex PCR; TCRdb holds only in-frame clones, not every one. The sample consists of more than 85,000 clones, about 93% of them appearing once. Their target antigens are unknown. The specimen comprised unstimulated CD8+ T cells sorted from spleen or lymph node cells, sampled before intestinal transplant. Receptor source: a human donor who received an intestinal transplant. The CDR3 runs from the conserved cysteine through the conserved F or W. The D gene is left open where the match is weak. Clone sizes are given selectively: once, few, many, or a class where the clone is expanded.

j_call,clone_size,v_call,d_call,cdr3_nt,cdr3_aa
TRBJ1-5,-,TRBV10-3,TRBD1,TGTGCCATCAGTGATAATACCGGGACAGGGTATCAGCCCCAGCATTTT,CAISDNTGTGYQPQHF
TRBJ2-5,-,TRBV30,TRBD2,TGTGCCCTGGGGGCTAGCGGGGGCCAAGAGACCCAGTACTTC,CALGASGGQETQYF
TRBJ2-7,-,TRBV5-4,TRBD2,TGTGCCAGCAGCGCCGGGGGGTACGAGCAGTACTTC,CASSAGGYEQYF
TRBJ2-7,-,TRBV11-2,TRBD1,TGTGCCAGCAGCTTAGGGGCAGGGGGCGGTCTCGAGCAGTACTTC,CASSLGAGGGLEQYF
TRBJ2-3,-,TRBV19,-,TGTGCCAGTAAGGGGTTAGATACGCAGTATTTT,CASKGLDTQYF
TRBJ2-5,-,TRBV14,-,TGTGCCAGCAGCCAAAAAGCGACCTCGATCCCAGAGACCCAGTACTTC,CASSQKATSIPETQYF
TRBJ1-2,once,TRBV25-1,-,TGTGCCAGCTCGGGGGGAGGGTTACGGGGCTACACCTTC,CASSGGGLRGYTF
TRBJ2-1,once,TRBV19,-,TGTGCCACCGCACAGGTAAATCTCTTCAATGAGCAGTTCTTC,CATAQVNLFNEQFF
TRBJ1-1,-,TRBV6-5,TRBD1,TGTGCCAGCAGTTACTCGGACAGGGAGCCAAACACTGAAGCTTTCTTT,CASSYSDREPNTEAFF
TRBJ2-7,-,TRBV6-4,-,TGTGCCAGCAGTGACGGAGACAGGCCCAATTTCTCCTACGAGCAGTACTTC,CASSDGDRPNFSYEQYF
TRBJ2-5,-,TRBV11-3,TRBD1,TGTGCCAGCAGTCCAGGGACAGGGACGTTAATCGGCGTACTACAGTACTTC,CASSPGTGTLIGVLQYF
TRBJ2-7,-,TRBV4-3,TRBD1,TGCGCCAGCAGCCAAGTCTTCGGGACAGGCTCCTACGAGCAGTACTTC,CASSQVFGTGSYEQYF
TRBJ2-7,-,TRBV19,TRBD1,TGTGCCAGTAGCCTGAAACCGGGACAGGGTGGCCACGAGCAGTACTTC,CASSLKPGQGGHEQYF
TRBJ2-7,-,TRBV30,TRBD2,TGTGCCTGGAGTGTACTGGGGGGGACCTCCTACGAGCAGTACTTC,CAWSVLGGTSYEQYF
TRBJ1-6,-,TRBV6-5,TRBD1,TGTGCCAGCAGACCCACCGGGACAGGGCCTTCACCCCTCCACTTT,CASRPTGTGPSPLHF
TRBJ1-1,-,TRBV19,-,TGTGCCAGTAGTATCACAGGGAACACTGAAGCTTTCTTT,CASSITGNTEAFF
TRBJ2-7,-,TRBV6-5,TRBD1,TGTGCCAGCAGTTACTCAGAGGGACAGGCAACCTACGAGCAGTACTTC,CASSYSEGQATYEQYF
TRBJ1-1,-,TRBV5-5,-,TGTGCCAGCAGCGTAGGGGGGGTGAACACTGAAGCTTTCTTT,CASSVGGVNTEAFF
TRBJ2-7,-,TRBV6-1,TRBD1,TGTGCCAGCAGTGTCAGGGGGTACGAGCAGTACTTC,CASSVRGYEQYF
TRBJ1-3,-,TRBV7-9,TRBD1,TGTGCCAGCAGCTTGTCAAGGGGGCGTGAAAACACCATATATTTT,CASSLSRGRENTIYF
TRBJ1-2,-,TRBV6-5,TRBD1,TGTGCCAGCAACCCTGGACAGGGTGGTTATGGCTACACCTTC,CASNPGQGGYGYTF
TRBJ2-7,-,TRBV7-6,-,TGTGCCAGCAGCTTATCCCAGGACTCCTACGAGCAGTACTTC,CASSLSQDSYEQYF
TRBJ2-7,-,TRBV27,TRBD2,TGTGCCAGCAGTTCCCGGGGGGGCGGGTACGAGCAGTACTTC,CASSSRGGGYEQYF
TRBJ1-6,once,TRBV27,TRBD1,TGTGCCAGCAGTTTATTGGACAGGGGGCAGTCACCCCTCCACTTT,CASSLLDRGQSPLHF